Below, 24 T cell receptor beta chains from the same sample are listed, as sequenced in a study of shared clonotypes between healthy human individuals. The method was immunoSEQ multiplex PCR; TCRdb's version includes in-frame clones alone and lacks a portion of them. This table holds about 2.4 million clones, 93% found once. Source material: naive CD4+ T cells from PBMCs. Subset here: CD45RA+ positively selected. The receptor set was obtained from a man aged 18 to 35 in good health. Some clones in this sample may be carry-over from other donors' samples.

The chain couples TRBV27 to TRBJ2-5, with D uncertain. Germline CDR1 is MNHEY and CDR2 is SMNVEV (reference sequence). This CDR3 is 14 amino acids long. Trimming pared 4 bases from V and 2 bases from J, leaving 11 bases between. CDR3 region: CASSSAGVQETQYF. The CDR3 nucleotides are TGTGCCAGCAGTTCGGCAGGCGTACAAGAGACCCAGTACTTC.

The chain uses TRBV27 and TRBJ2-1, with 7 bases matching TRBD1. Germline CDR1 and CDR2: MNHEY and SMNVEV (reference sequence). Trimming at V came to 5 bases and at J to 3 bases, leaving 13 bases not matched to a gene. The CDR3 contains 17 residues. CDR3: CASSQNHRDRSYNEQFF. The CDR3 nucleotides are TGTGCCAGCAGTCAAAACCACCGGGACAGAAGCTACAATGAGCAGTTCTTC.

The gene calls are TRBV28 and TRBJ2-6, with no clear D. CDR3 length: 14 residues. Germline loops: CDR1 MDHEN, CDR2 SYDVKM. Trimming took 2 bases from V and 5 from J, leaving 7 bases between them. The CDR3 region is CASSLTSRANVLTF. As DNA, the CDR3 is TGTGCCAGCAGTTTAACGAGTAGGGCCAACGTCCTGACTTTC. The full variable domain, with the rest looked up from reference TRBV28 and TRBJ2-6, is DVKVTQSSRYLVKRTGEKVFLECVQDMDHENMFWYRQDPGLGLRLIYFSYDVKMKEKGDIPEGYSVSREKKERFSLILESASTNQTSMYLCASSLTSRANVLTFGAGSRLTVL.

The rearrangement joins TRBV7-2 to TRBJ2-5; D is possibly TRBD2 (6 bases). V shed 2 bases and J shed 5 bases, with 24 bases lying between them. CDR3 length: 18 residues. CDR1 SGHTA and CDR2 FQGNSA come from the germline V gene. The chain's CDR3 is CASSLRQGLGRGGETQYF. CDR3 DNA: TGTGCCAGCAGCTTAAGGCAGGGTCTCGGGAGAGGAGGTGAGACCCAGTACTTC.

J is TRBJ2-7 and V is TRBV30, with 10 positions matching TRBD1. This CDR3 comprises 13 residues. V gave up 1 base and J gave up 5 bases; unmatched junction bases: 2. Germline loops: CDR1 GTSNPN, CDR2 SVGIG (reference sequence). CDR3 in amino acids: CAWSGQGAHEQYF. In DNA form, the CDR3 reads TGTGCCTGGAGTGGACAGGGGGCCCACGAGCAGTACTTC.

The chain recombines TRBV5-1 with TRBJ2-7, with 11 positions matching TRBD2. The CDR3 extends over 16 amino acids. V lost 2 bases and J lost 7; bases outside the gene matches: 11. The germline CDR1 and CDR2 sequences are SGHRS and YFSETQ. CDR3 DNA sequence: TGCGCCAGCAGCTTCTGGACTAGCGGGCCTTGGGGGGAGCAGTACTTC. This encodes CASSFWTSGPWGEQYF.

V gene TRBV6-1 combines with J gene TRBJ1-5, with D perhaps TRBD1 (5 bases). In germline, CDR1 is MNHNS, CDR2 SASEGT. This CDR3 region has 14 residues. The ends were cut back, 6 bases at V and 0 bases at J, with 9 bases in the middle. Here the CDR3 reads CASRVGHSNQPQHF. CDR3 sequence (DNA): TGTGCCAGCAGGGTAGGACATAGCAATCAGCCCCAGCATTTT.

This clone was recorded only once. This sequence joins TRBV9 and TRBJ2-5; 9 bases fit TRBD2. V was pared by 3 bases and J by 4 bases, with 13 bases of the junction left unmatched. The CDR3 covers 17 residues. Germline lookup yields CDR1 SGDLS and CDR2 YYNGEE. CDR3 in amino acids: CASSATSGGSVPETQYF. The CDR3 nucleotides read TGTGCCAGCAGCGCGACTAGCGGAGGGTCGGTGCCAGAGACCCAGTACTTC.

This chain joins TRBV10-3 and TRBJ1-2; 7 nucleotides align to TRBD1. This CDR3 has 13 amino acids. The V gene end was trimmed by 6 bases and the J gene end by 6 bases; junction bases not matched to a gene: 7. Germline CDR1 ENHRY, CDR2 SYGVKD. Here the CDR3 reads CAISQGQTDGYTF. CDR3 bases: TGTGCCATCAGCCAGGGACAGACTGATGGCTACACCTTC.

For this clone: This sample includes further DNA sequences coding for the same CDR3. The chain employs TRBV11-2 and TRBJ2-7; TRBD2 aligns across 9 bases. Germline values: CDR1 SGHAT, CDR2 FQNNGV. With 4 bases clipped from V and 3 bases from J, the junction kept 10 bases outside the gene matches. This CDR3 spans 16 amino acids. The CDR3 sequence is CASSSQGAGGGYEQYF. For the CDR3, the DNA is TGTGCCAGCAGCTCCCAAGGAGCGGGAGGAGGCTACGAGCAGTACTTC.

In the case of this clone: The same CDR3 arises from other DNA sequences in this sample as well. This chain uses TRBV28 with TRBJ2-6; D could derive from TRBD1 or TRBD2 (6 bases each). CDR3 size: 15 residues. Trimming took off 7 bases at V and 2 bases at J, with 12 bases between the two ends. In germline, CDR1 is MDHEN, CDR2 SYDVKM. The CDR3 nucleotides read TGTGCCAGCACCCGAGGGGGGCCTGGGGCCAACGTCCTGACTTTC. Amino acids: CASTRGGPGANVLTF.

The chain recombines TRBV19 with TRBJ2-1, with 9 bases identical to TRBD1. V lost 8 bases and J lost 5; bases outside the gene matches: 13. This CDR3 contains 16 residues. In germline, CDR1 is LNHDA, CDR2 SQIVND (reference sequence). The chain's CDR3 is CASGGYRGRTHNEQFF. CDR3 coding DNA: TGTGCCAGTGGAGGTTACAGGGGGCGGACCCACAATGAGCAGTTCTTC.

In its sample, this clone was seen once. The chain has TRBV2 and TRBJ2-3; D may be TRBD1 (5 bases). The germline V gene has CDR1 SNHLY and CDR2 FYNNEI. This CDR3 contains 15 residues. V was trimmed by 3 bases and J by 0 bases, leaving 10 bases between them. The CDR3 loop reads CASSDDSPSTDTQYF. The CDR3 bases are TGTGCCAGCAGTGACGACAGCCCAAGCACAGATACGCAGTATTTT.

This rearrangement joins TRBV4-3 to TRBJ2-3; 10 nucleotides match TRBD2. Trimming cost V 0 bases and J 4 bases; bases outside gene matches: 13. Germline-derived CDR1 and CDR2 are LGHNA and YSLEER. The CDR3 extends over 19 amino acids. CDR3 in amino acids: CASSQDAFWASGSPDTQYF. CDR3 nucleotide sequence: TGCGCCAGCAGCCAAGATGCGTTTTGGGCTAGCGGGAGCCCAGATACGCAGTATTTT.

The table lists this clone with a count of one. Other nucleotide sequences in the sample specify the same CDR3. V is TRBV5-1 and J is TRBJ2-2; D remains unclear. V was shortened by 3 bases and J by 6 bases, with 9 bases between the two germline ends. Germline V gene lookup returns CDR1 SGHRS and CDR2 YFSETQ. CDR3 length: 13 residues. This chain's CDR3 is CASSSIGPGELFF. The CDR3 DNA sequence: TGCGCCAGCAGCTCGATTGGGCCCGGGGAGCTGTTTTTT.

In DNA, the CDR3 is TGCAGCGTTGTAGTAGGACGGAGAAACTACGAGCAGTACTTC. Its protein is CSVVVGRRNYEQYF. The chain recombines TRBV29-1 with TRBJ2-7; D is uncertain. The CDR3 is 14 amino acids. The V end lost 4 bases, the J end lost 3 bases, and 16 bases lay between the germline ends. The germline V gene has CDR1 SQVTM and CDR2 ANQGSEA.

This chain links TRBV18 with TRBJ2-5; 7 bases agree with TRBD1. The germline V gene encodes CDR1 KGHSH and CDR2 LQKENI. Trimming cost V 5 bases and J 5 bases; bases outside gene matches: 11. The CDR3 sequence is 15 residues long. DNA of the CDR3: TGTGCCAGCTCAGTCAACAGGGGATGGACGGAGACCCAGTACTTC. Its protein is CASSVNRGWTETQYF.

The chain employs TRBV7-2 and TRBJ1-6; tentative D call: TRBD1 (5 bases). The length of the CDR3 is 13 residues. Germline V lookup: CDR1 SGHTA, CDR2 FQGNSA. Trimming pared 4 bases from V and 10 bases from J, leaving 11 bases between. CDR3 nucleotides: TGTGCCAGCAGCTCCCCCTGGGGCTCACCCCTCCACTTT. It encodes CASSSPWGSPLHF.

The V gene is TRBV10-3, the J gene TRBJ2-1; 9 nucleotides match TRBD1. The CDR3 consists of 15 residues. Trimming at V came to 2 bases and at J to 6 bases, leaving 5 bases not matched to a gene. Germline values: CDR1 ENHRY, CDR2 SYGVKD. CDR3 DNA: TGTGCCATCAGTGAGCCCAAGACAGGGGGCAATGAGCAGTTCTTC. Protein product: CAISEPKTGGNEQFF.

The rearrangement uses TRBV7-8 and TRBJ1-4; 10 nucleotides line up with TRBD1. J was trimmed by 7 bases and V by 5 bases; bases with no gene match: 4. Germline values: CDR1 SGHVS, CDR2 FQNEAQ. This CDR3 region has 14 residues. The chain's CDR3 is CASSRRDRGEKLFF. The CDR3 DNA reads as TGTGCCAGCAGCAGGCGGGACAGGGGTGAAAAACTGTTTTTT. Variable domain in full (rest from reference TRBV7-8 and TRBJ1-4): GAGVSQSPRYKVAKRGQDVALRCDPISGHVSLFWYQQALGQGPEFLTYFQNEAQLDKSGLPSDRFFAERPEGSVSTLKIQRTQQEDSAVYLCASSRRDRGEKLFFGSGTQLSVL.

This chain uses TRBV7-2 with TRBJ2-7; D tentatively reads TRBD1 or TRBD2 (6 bases each). Trimming cost V 5 bases and J 1 base, with 15 bases left between them. Germline values: CDR1 SGHTA, CDR2 FQGNSA. The CDR3 is made up of 15 amino acids. The CDR3 reads CASSKQWGASYEQYF. The CDR3, as DNA: TGTGCCAGCAGCAAACAGTGGGGGGCATCCTACGAGCAGTACTTC. The complete variable domain, with remaining parts taken from reference TRBV7-2 and TRBJ2-7, reads GAGVSQSPSNKVTEKGKDVELRCDPISGHTALYWYRQSLGQGLEFLIYFQGNSAPDKSGLPSDRFSAERTGGSVSTLTIQRTQQEDSAVYLCASSKQWGASYEQYFGPGTRLTVT.

The J gene is TRBJ1-4, the V gene TRBV10-3; D perhaps matches TRBD1 (6 bases). This CDR3 is 14 amino acids long. V was shortened by 10 bases and J by 4 bases, with 16 bases between the two germline ends. Per germline, CDR1 ENHRY and CDR2 SYGVKD. The CDR3 DNA follows: TGTGCCACCGCCTCAGGGGCGGTTAATGAAAAACTGTTTTTT. It yields the protein CATASGAVNEKLFF.

V is TRBV7-8 and J is TRBJ2-7; weak D call: TRBD1 (6 bases). Trimming shortened V by 5 bases and J by 6 bases, and 14 bases separated the two germline ends. The germline CDR1 and CDR2 sequences are SGHVS and FQNEAQ. The CDR3 is 13 residues long. Here the CDR3 DNA reads TGTGCCAGCAGCCCCCAGACAGGTCTCGAGCAGTACTTC. This sequence encodes CASSPQTGLEQYF.

The J gene is TRBJ2-7, the V gene TRBV5-1; the match to TRBD1 covers 8 bases. There are 16 residues in the CDR3. Trimming removed 0 bases from V and 2 bases from J; junction bases left unmatched: 7. Germline CDR1 and CDR2: SGHRS and YFSETQ. As DNA, the CDR3 is TGCGCCAGCAGCTTGGACCCGCAGGGGGCCCCCTACGAGCAGTACTTC. Its protein is CASSLDPQGAPYEQYF.